A single sample is the source of the 19 T cell receptor beta chains below, sequenced in a study of blood T cell repertoires in COVID-19. TCRdb keeps only in-frame clones here, not all; method: immunoSEQ multiplex PCR. The sample consists of roughly 110,000 clones, around 92% of them appearing once. The sequenced sample was peripheral blood. The source of these receptors is a man aged 35-49 years with active or convalescent COVID-19.

The chain employs TRBV6-6 and TRBJ2-1; 7 positions agree with TRBD1. V shed 8 bases, J shed 0 bases, and the junction held 7 bases outside the gene matches. Germline CDR1 is MNHNY and CDR2 is SVGAGI (reference sequence). The CDR3 runs to 15 residues. The CDR3 spells CASFQSGGSYNEQFF. In DNA form, the CDR3 reads TGTGCCAGCTTCCAGTCAGGGGGCTCCTACAATGAGCAGTTCTTC.

In this sample, this clone turned up a few times. This chain joins TRBV6-2 or TRBV6-3 and TRBJ2-7, with D perhaps TRBD1 (6 bases). The CDR3 covers 14 residues. Trimming took off 4 bases at V and 4 bases at J, with 14 bases between the two ends. Germline V gene lookup returns CDR1 MNHEY and CDR2 SVGEGT. The CDR3 reads CASSSAVQGYEQYF. The CDR3 DNA reads as TGTGCCAGCAGTTCCGCGGTACAGGGTTACGAGCAGTACTTC.

In DNA, the CDR3 is TGTGCCAGCAGTTACTCGGCGGGTAACTATGGCTACACCTTC. The encoded protein is CASSYSAGNYGYTF. The chain is built from TRBV6-5 and TRBJ1-2; D remains unclear. This CDR3 comprises 14 residues. The germline V gene has CDR1 MNHEY and CDR2 SVGAGI. Trimming removed 0 bases at V and 1 base at J, with 6 bases between.

The chain is built from TRBV7-2 and TRBJ1-2, with TRBD1 identical over 8 bases. Germline CDR1 and CDR2: SGHTA and FQGNSA. V lost 6 bases to trimming and J lost 8 bases; unmatched junction nucleotides: 8. The CDR3 length is 13 residues. In nucleotides, the CDR3 is TGTGCCAGCAGAAGAGGACAGGGTGGCGGCTACACCTTC. Protein product: CASRRGQGGGYTF.

The chain is built from TRBV7-5 and TRBJ1-2; the table's TRBD1 call for D was not verified on the DNA. TRBV7-5 is described as a pseudogene. The CDR3 covers 18 residues. CDR3 DNA: TGTGCCAGAAGCTTAGGCCGACAGGGGGCGCCGGCTAACTATGGCTACACCTTC. It codes for CARSLGRQGAPANYGYTF.

The CDR3 coding sequence is TGTGCCAGCAGTTTAGGGACAATCCCTGAAGCTTTCTTT. As protein: CASSLGTIPEAFF. The rearrangement joins TRBV28 to TRBJ1-1, with D tentatively TRBD1 (6 bases). Trimming stripped 2 bases from V and 6 bases from J, with 10 bases between. CDR3 length equals 13 residues. The germline CDR1 and CDR2 sequences are MDHEN and SYDVKM.

The V and J genes are TRBV7-2 and TRBJ2-1; possible D gene TRBD2, 6 bases. V was pared by 8 bases and J by 5 bases, with 19 bases between. Germline CDR1 reads SGHTA; CDR2 reads FQGNSA. This CDR3 has 15 residues. CDR3 in DNA: TGTGCCAGCGATAGTCACGGTAGCGGCAACAATGAGCAGTTCTTC. Translation: CASDSHGSGNNEQFF.

The V gene is TRBV7-8, the J gene TRBJ2-7; no firm D call. V gave up 2 bases and J gave up 7 bases, with 9 bases separating them. Looked up from germline, CDR1 is SGHVS and CDR2 is FQNEAQ. The CDR3 is made up of 12 amino acids. The CDR3 loop reads CASSLSASEQYF. CDR3 DNA sequence: TGTGCCAGCAGCTTATCCGCGTCTGAGCAGTACTTC.

The V and J genes are TRBV30 and TRBJ2-3; the D gene is possibly TRBD2 (6 bases). From germline, CDR1 is GTSNPN and CDR2 SVGIG (reference sequence). Trimming removed 2 bases from V and 2 bases from J, with 11 bases in between. The CDR3 consists of 14 residues. Here the CDR3 DNA reads TGTGCCTGGAGTCTTAGCGGACTCACAGATACGCAGTATTTT. This gives the protein CAWSLSGLTDTQYF.

This clone was observed a few times. The chain has TRBV7-8 and TRBJ2-5; D unclear. The CDR3 extends over 16 amino acids. The V end lost 7 bases, the J end lost 2 bases, and 20 bases lay between the germline ends. The germline V gene has CDR1 SGHVS and CDR2 FQNEAQ. The CDR3 reads CASTPRGASHQETQYF. The CDR3 DNA reads TGTGCCAGCACCCCTAGAGGCGCCAGTCATCAAGAGACCCAGTACTTC.

This chain connects TRBV30 to TRBJ2-3; D perhaps matches TRBD2 (5 bases). There are 12 residues in the CDR3. The germline CDR1 and CDR2 sequences are GTSNPN and SVGIG (reference sequence). The V end lost 1 base, the J end lost 4 bases, and 6 bases lay between the germline ends. Written as DNA, the CDR3 is TGTGCCTGGAGTGAGGACTCAGATACGCAGTATTTT. Protein sequence: CAWSEDSDTQYF.

A few counts support this clone. The V and J genes are TRBV27 and TRBJ2-1, with 7 bases aligning to TRBD2. Germline CDR1 reads MNHEY; CDR2 reads SMNVEV (reference sequence). V shed 6 bases, J shed 6 bases, and the junction held 11 bases outside the gene matches. The CDR3 runs 15 residues. CDR3 sequence reads: CASRPLASGRNEQFF. CDR3 nucleotide sequence: TGTGCCAGCAGGCCCCTGGCTAGCGGCCGCAATGAGCAGTTCTTC.

In nucleotides, the CDR3 is TGTGCCAGCAGCCCCCGGACAGATCCAAGGTACACCTTC. Amino acid sequence: CASSPRTDPRYTF. The V call is TRBV7-9, the J call TRBJ1-2; D possibly corresponds to TRBD1 (6 bases). V lost 5 bases to trimming and J lost 11 bases, with 18 bases between them. The V gene's germline CDR1 is SEHNR and CDR2 FQNEAQ (reference sequence). The CDR3 runs 13 residues.

This clone appeared a few times. The rearrangement uses TRBV7-2 and TRBJ1-2; maybe TRBD1 (5 bases). In germline, CDR1 is SGHTA, CDR2 FQGNSA. Deletions cut 0 bases from V and 6 bases from J, with 11 bases between. The CDR3 consists of 14 residues. CDR3 amino acids: CASSLAALGDGYTF. CDR3 sequence (DNA): TGTGCCAGCAGCTTAGCTGCATTAGGGGATGGCTACACCTTC.

V is TRBV6-2 or TRBV6-3 and J is TRBJ1-1; possibly TRBD1 for D (5 bases). This CDR3 region has 17 residues. V shed 1 base and J shed 4 bases, with 19 bases lying between them. Germline V gene sequence: CDR1 MNHEY, CDR2 SVGEGT. The DNA for the CDR3 is TGTGCCAGCAGTTACTATCTCAGGGTGGGAACGGGCACTGAAGCTTTCTTT. Translating it yields CASSYYLRVGTGTEAFF.

The rearrangement links TRBV19 to TRBJ2-2; 8 nucleotides match TRBD1. The CDR3 runs 17 residues. The junction had 14 bases not matched to a gene; V was cut back by 5 bases and J by 6 bases. Per germline, CDR1 LNHDA and CDR2 SQIVND (reference sequence). CDR3 region: CASSPPIGQGKAGELFF. In DNA form, the CDR3 reads TGTGCCAGTAGTCCCCCGATAGGACAGGGTAAAGCCGGGGAGCTGTTTTTT.

The V and J genes are TRBV18 and TRBJ2-1; D remains ambiguous. Germline assignment: CDR1 KGHSH and CDR2 LQKENI. The CDR3 loop spans 14 amino acids. V dropped 2 bases and J dropped 5 bases, with 10 bases sitting between them. This chain's CDR3 is CASSPSGPDNEQFF. For the CDR3, the DNA is TGTGCCAGCTCACCATCGGGTCCGGACAATGAGCAGTTCTTC.

This chain uses TRBV6-5 with TRBJ1-5; TRBD1 might be the D (5 bases). From germline, CDR1 is MNHEY and CDR2 SVGAGI. The CDR3 runs 14 residues. The V and J ends lost 5 bases and 3 bases respectively, with 11 bases between them. CDR3 DNA sequence: TGTGCCAGCAGTCCGACAGACGCCAATCAGCCCCAGCATTTT. Protein sequence: CASSPTDANQPQHF.

V usage is TRBV5-1 and J usage is TRBJ2-3, with 14 bases matching TRBD2. Germline CDR1 SGHRS, CDR2 YFSETQ. The CDR3 totals 16 residues. J was trimmed by 3 bases and V by 4 bases; bases with no gene match: 4. CDR3 amino acids: CASSAGLAGATDTQYF. In nucleotides, the CDR3 is TGCGCCAGCAGCGCGGGACTAGCGGGGGCAACAGATACGCAGTATTTT.